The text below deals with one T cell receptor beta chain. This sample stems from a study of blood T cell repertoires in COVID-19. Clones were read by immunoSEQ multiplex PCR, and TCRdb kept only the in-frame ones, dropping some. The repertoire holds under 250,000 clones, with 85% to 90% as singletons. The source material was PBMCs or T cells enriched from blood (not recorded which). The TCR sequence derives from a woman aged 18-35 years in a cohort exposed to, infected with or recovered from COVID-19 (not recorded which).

CDR3 in amino acids: CASSYGDRGTEAFF. As DNA, the CDR3 is TGTGCCAGCAGCTACGGGGACAGGGGGACTGAAGCTTTCTTT. The chain carries TRBV5-6 and TRBJ1-1, with 11 bases identical to TRBD1. The CDR3 is 14 residues long. V trimming: 3 bases; J trimming: 5 bases; junction bases outside the gene matches: 3. Germline loops: CDR1 SGHDT, CDR2 YYEEEE.